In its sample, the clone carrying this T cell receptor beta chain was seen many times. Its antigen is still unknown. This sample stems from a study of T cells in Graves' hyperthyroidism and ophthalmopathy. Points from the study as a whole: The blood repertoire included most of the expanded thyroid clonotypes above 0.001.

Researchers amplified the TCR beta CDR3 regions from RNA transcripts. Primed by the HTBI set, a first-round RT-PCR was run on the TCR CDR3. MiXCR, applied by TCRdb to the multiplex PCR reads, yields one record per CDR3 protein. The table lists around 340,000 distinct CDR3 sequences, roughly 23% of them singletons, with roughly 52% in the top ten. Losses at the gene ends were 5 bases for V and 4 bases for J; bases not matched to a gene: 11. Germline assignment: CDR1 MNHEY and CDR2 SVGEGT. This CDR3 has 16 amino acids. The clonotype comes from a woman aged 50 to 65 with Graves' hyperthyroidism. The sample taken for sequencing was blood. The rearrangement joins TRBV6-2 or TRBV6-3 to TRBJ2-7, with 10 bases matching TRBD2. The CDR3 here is CASSRPLAGVMYEQYF. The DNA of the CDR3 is TGTGCCAGCAGTCGTCCTCTAGCGGGAGTAATGTACGAGCAGTACTTC.